The 31 T cell receptor beta chains below all came from one sample that was sequenced in a study. TCRdb re-analysed the reads in MiXCR, keeping a single row per CDR3 protein. The sample holds approximately 4,800 distinct CDR3 sequences, over 9% seen once. The sequencing input was CD4+ T cells from peripheral blood. The receptors were sampled from a human donor with rheumatoid arthritis.

A few counts support this clonotype. This chain joins TRBV5-1 and TRBJ2-7, with TRBD1 matching over 7 bases. CDR1 and CDR2 from the germline V gene are SGHRS and YFSETQ. V lost 0 bases, J lost 1 base, and 4 bases stayed unmatched. The length of the CDR3 is 15 residues. CDR3 protein: CASSLVAGGSYEQYF. The CDR3 region has the DNA TGCGCCAGCAGCTTGGTCGCAGGGGGATCCTACGAGCAGTACTTC. Drawing the rest from reference TRBV5-1 and TRBJ2-7, the complete variable domain is KAGVTQTPRYLIKTRGQQVTLSCSPISGHRSVSWYQQTPGQGLQFLFEYFSETQRNKGNFPGRFSGRQFSNSRSEMNVSTLELGDSALYLCASSLVAGGSYEQYFGPGTRLTVT.

In its sample, this clonotype ranks as medium-sized (0.01 to 0.1%). This chain uses TRBV5-1 with TRBJ2-1; D is uncertain. Trimming removed 0 bases at V and 1 base at J, with 8 bases between. Per the germline V gene, CDR1 is SGHRS and CDR2 is YFSETQ. The CDR3 runs to 15 residues. CDR3 sequence reads: CASSLGQVSYNEQFF. In DNA, the CDR3 is TGCGCCAGCAGCTTGGGGCAAGTATCCTACAATGAGCAGTTCTTC.

This clonotype is deemed medium-sized. The gene calls are TRBV18 and TRBJ1-4; TRBD1 matches at 7 bases. From germline, CDR1 is KGHSH and CDR2 LQKENI. CDR3 length: 14 residues. V dropped 3 bases and J dropped 3; count of bases not matched to a gene: 1. The CDR3 DNA sequence: TGTGCCAGCTCACCGGGGACAGCTAATGAAAAACTGTTTTTT. It specifies CASSPGTANEKLFF.

In its sample, this clonotype ranks as medium-sized (0.01 to 0.1%). The chain is built from TRBV27 and TRBJ2-1; 10 nucleotides line up with TRBD2. V gave up 3 bases and J gave up 2 bases; unmatched junction bases: 7. CDR1 MNHEY and CDR2 SMNVEV come from the germline V gene (reference sequence). The CDR3 loop spans 17 amino acids. The CDR3 loop is CASSFPSGRAPYNEQFF. DNA of the CDR3: TGTGCCAGCAGTTTCCCGAGCGGGAGGGCACCCTACAATGAGCAGTTCTTC.

This clonotype was found many times. J is TRBJ2-2 and V is TRBV14, with a tentative D call TRBD1 (6 bases). The ends were cut back, 5 bases at V and 2 bases at J, with 12 bases in the middle. Germline V gene lookup returns CDR1 SGHDN and CDR2 FVKESK. This CDR3 comprises 15 residues. Written as DNA, the CDR3 is TGTGCCAGCAGCTACGGGACACCTAACACCGGGGAGCTGTTTTTT. This gives the protein CASSYGTPNTGELFF.

This clonotype counts as medium-sized. V usage is TRBV5-1 and J usage is TRBJ2-5; 12 nucleotides agree with TRBD2. The germline V gene encodes CDR1 SGHRS and CDR2 YFSETQ. The length of the CDR3 is 16 residues. J gave up 3 bases and V 1 base, and 4 bases lay outside the gene matches. The CDR3 is CASSLQTSGREETQYF. CDR3 nucleotide sequence: TGCGCCAGCAGCTTGCAGACTAGCGGGAGAGAAGAGACCCAGTACTTC.

V and J are TRBV2 and TRBJ2-1, with 9 bases fitting TRBD2. The CDR3 sequence is 15 residues long. Germline V CDR1 and CDR2: SNHLY, FYNNEI. The J segment lost 4 bases and the V segment lost 3 bases, leaving 4 bases of the junction unmatched. CDR3 protein: CASSDGLALYNEQFF. The CDR3 DNA is TGTGCCAGCAGTGACGGACTAGCGTTGTACAATGAGCAGTTCTTC.

This clonotype has ten or more counts. V is TRBV20-1 and J is TRBJ2-1; D may match TRBD1 or TRBD2 (5 bases each). Deletions cut 1 base from V and 0 bases from J, with 16 bases between. Germline V gene sequence: CDR1 DFQATT, CDR2 SNEGSKA (reference sequence). The CDR3 runs to 17 residues. CDR3 sequence reads: CSARVSRDPSSYNEQFF. CDR3 in DNA: TGCAGTGCTAGAGTTTCGAGGGACCCGAGCTCCTACAATGAGCAGTTCTTC.

This clonotype is labeled as medium-sized. The V and J genes are TRBV7-8 and TRBJ2-3, with D perhaps matching TRBD1 (6 bases). V gave up 5 bases and J gave up 2 bases, with 11 bases separating them. The CDR3 has 14 amino acids. Germline CDR1 reads SGHVS; CDR2 reads FQNEAQ. The CDR3 here is CASSPRTATDTQYF. CDR3 bases: TGTGCCAGCAGCCCACGGACAGCCACAGATACGCAGTATTTT.

This clonotype has a count of ten or more. CDR3 DNA: TGTGCCAGCAGCTTCCTAGTGGGACTAGCGCTAAGCTCCTACGAGCAGTACTTC. Its translation is CASSFLVGLALSSYEQYF. V and J are TRBV7-8 and TRBJ2-7, with 10 bases that match TRBD2. Germline V CDR1 and CDR2: SGHVS, FQNEAQ. V was pared by 3 bases and J by 0 bases, with 11 bases of the junction left unmatched. The CDR3 is 18 residues long.

This chain connects TRBV28 to TRBJ2-3; 14 nucleotides match TRBD2. Trimming removed 5 bases from V and 6 bases from J; junction bases left unmatched: 10. CDR1 MDHEN and CDR2 SYDVKM come from the germline V gene. CDR3 length: 17 residues. CDR3 sequence reads: CASSTVGLAGGPDTQYF. In DNA form, the CDR3 reads TGTGCCAGCAGTACCGTAGGACTAGCGGGAGGTCCGGATACGCAGTATTTT.

The chain recombines TRBV18 with TRBJ2-3; the match to TRBD1 covers 9 bases. V was pared by 3 bases and J by 10 bases, with 11 bases of the junction left unmatched. This CDR3 comprises 15 residues. The germline V gene encodes CDR1 KGHSH and CDR2 LQKENI. CDR3 sequence reads: CASSPLGQGPSAQYF. The DNA for the CDR3 is TGTGCCAGCTCACCCTTGGGACAGGGCCCAAGCGCGCAGTATTTT.

A few counts support this clonotype. The chain joins TRBV20-1 to TRBJ2-5; 8 bases are a match to TRBD2. This CDR3 is built from 17 residues. With 5 bases clipped from V and 4 bases from J, the junction kept 18 bases outside the gene matches. Looked up from germline, CDR1 is DFQATT and CDR2 is SNEGSKA (reference sequence). Written as DNA, the CDR3 is TGCAGTGCTGGAGGAGAAGGGGTTAGCGGGATTGGAGAGACCCAGTACTTC. Protein sequence: CSAGGEGVSGIGETQYF.

This clonotype was detected only a few times. The chain has TRBV7-2 and TRBJ1-1, with unresolved D. Germline V gives CDR1 SGHTA, CDR2 FQGNSA. Deletions cut 5 bases from V and 1 base from J, with 11 bases between. This CDR3 contains 14 residues. The CDR3 region is CASSPTPGNTEAFF. CDR3 nucleotides: TGTGCCAGCAGCCCGACGCCCGGGAACACTGAAGCTTTCTTT.

This clonotype is labeled as medium-sized. The chain is built from TRBV29-1 and TRBJ2-1; TRBD2 is a possible D gene (6 bases). The CDR3 spans 13 residues. Germline CDR1 and CDR2: SQVTM and ANQGSEA. Trimming shortened V by 4 bases and J by 7 bases, and 14 bases separated the two germline ends. CDR3 loop: CSVVVAERNEQFF. The CDR3 DNA reads as TGCAGCGTTGTCGTAGCGGAGAGGAATGAGCAGTTCTTC.

The gene calls are TRBV20-1 and TRBJ2-1; TRBD2 matches at 10 bases. The CDR3 sequence is 14 residues long. Germline V lookup: CDR1 DFQATT, CDR2 SNEGSKA (reference sequence). The junction had 6 bases not matched to a gene; V was cut back by 5 bases and J by 5 bases. CDR3 sequence: CSALSGRGHNEQFF. The CDR3 nucleotides read TGCAGTGCTTTAAGCGGGAGGGGCCACAATGAGCAGTTCTTC.

This clonotype is labeled medium-sized. This rearrangement joins TRBV19 to TRBJ1-1, with unresolved D. Germline V gene data show CDR1 as LNHDA and CDR2 as SQIVND (reference sequence). This CDR3 region has 11 residues. Trimming removed 7 bases from V and 5 bases from J, with 8 bases in between. The CDR3 loop reads CASTGNTEAFF. Here the CDR3 DNA reads TGTGCCAGTACGGGGAATACTGAAGCTTTCTTT.

By frequency in the sample, this clonotype is medium-sized. The rearrangement links TRBV2 to TRBJ2-4; 11 bases match TRBD2. The CDR3 consists of 14 residues. J was trimmed by 9 bases and V by 6 bases; bases with no gene match: 7. Germline V lookup: CDR1 SNHLY, CDR2 FYNNEI. The CDR3 DNA reads as TGTGCCAGCAGGGAGACTAGCGGGGAATCCATTCAGTACTTC. Translated, it gives CASRETSGESIQYF.

This clonotype is termed medium-sized. V usage is TRBV5-1 and J usage is TRBJ2-3, with D maybe TRBD2 (11 bases). There are 19 residues in the CDR3. Germline V gives CDR1 SGHRS, CDR2 YFSETQ. Trimming removed 4 bases from V and 2 bases from J, with 26 bases in between. CDR3 nucleotide sequence: TGCGCCAGCAGCCCGGGACAGGGGCTAGCGGGAGGCCTCACAGATACGCAGTATTTT. Translation gives CASSPGQGLAGGLTDTQYF.

This clonotype is termed medium-sized. The chain is built from TRBV2 and TRBJ1-3, with a tentative D call TRBD1 (6 bases). The CDR3 runs to 12 residues. Germline V gene data show CDR1 as SNHLY and CDR2 as FYNNEI. V dropped 6 bases and J dropped 4 bases, with 7 bases sitting between them. The CDR3 coding sequence is TGTGCCAGCAGGGACAGAGGAAACACCATATATTTT. It codes for CASRDRGNTIYF. Combining the CDR3 with reference TRBV2 and TRBJ1-3 gives the whole variable domain EPEVTQTPSHQVTQMGQEVILRCVPISNHLYFYWYRQILGQKVEFLVSFYNNEISEKSEIFDDQFSVERPDGSNFTLKIRSTKLEDSAMYFCASRDRGNTIYFGEGSWLTVV.

A few counts support this clonotype. The chain links TRBV5-6 to TRBJ1-5; 9 nucleotides line up with TRBD1. CDR3 size: 15 residues. Trimming removed 3 bases from V and 6 bases from J; junction bases left unmatched: 7. Germline V gene data show CDR1 as SGHDT and CDR2 as YYEEEE. Here the CDR3 DNA reads TGTGCCAGCAGCTCAACAGGGGGCAGGAGTCAGCCCCAGCATTTT. Residues: CASSSTGGRSQPQHF. The complete variable domain, with remaining parts taken from reference TRBV5-6 and TRBJ1-5, reads DAGVTQSPTHLIKTRGQQVTLRCSPKSGHDTVSWYQQALGQGPQFIFQYYEEEERQRGNFPDRFSGHQFPNYSSELNVNALLLGDSALYLCASSSTGGRSQPQHFGDGTRLSIL.

In this sample, this clonotype turned up many times. J is TRBJ1-1 and V is TRBV7-2; possibly TRBD1 for D (6 bases). Trimming cost V 5 bases and J 0 bases, with 16 bases left between them. The V gene's germline CDR1 is SGHTA and CDR2 FQGNSA. This CDR3 comprises 16 residues. Written as DNA, the CDR3 is TGTGCCAGCAGCCGAAGAGGAGGACAGCTGAACACTGAAGCTTTCTTT. Translating gives CASSRRGGQLNTEAFF.

By share, this clonotype counts as medium-sized. The chain carries TRBV28 and TRBJ2-3; 16 positions match TRBD2. Germline CDR1 and CDR2: MDHEN and SYDVKM. The CDR3 sequence is 17 residues long. With V trimmed by 6 bases and J by 8 bases, 11 bases remained unmatched. CDR3 nucleotide sequence: TGTGCCAGCAGCCCACTAGGGACTAGCGGGAGGGCCGGTACGCAGTATTTT. Amino acids: CASSPLGTSGRAGTQYF.

In the case of this clonotype: A read error may produce the germline difference seen at one junction end. The rearrangement joins TRBV5-6 to TRBJ2-3; 12 bases are shared with TRBD1. In germline, CDR1 is SGHDT, CDR2 YYEEEE. There are 15 residues in the CDR3. The CDR3 nucleotides read TGTGCCAACAGCTGGGGGACAGGGGGCTGGGATACGCAGTATTTT. Protein product: CANSWGTGGWDTQYF.

Judged by abundance, this clonotype is medium-sized. This chain connects TRBV6-2 or TRBV6-3 to TRBJ2-2; D is possibly TRBD1 or TRBD2 (5 bases each). V lost 2 bases, J lost 5 bases, and 12 bases lay in between. The CDR3 has 15 amino acids. CDR1 is MNHEY and CDR2 is SVGEGT in the germline V gene. The CDR3 sequence is CASSYQGEGTGELFF. The CDR3 bases are TGTGCCAGCAGTTACCAGGGAGAGGGGACCGGGGAGCTGTTTTTT.

The sample holds many counts of this clonotype. This chain links TRBV20-1 with TRBJ2-1; D is possibly TRBD1 (6 bases). The CDR3 consists of 15 residues. The germline V gene encodes CDR1 DFQATT and CDR2 SNEGSKA (reference sequence). Between the trimmed V and J ends, which lost 2 bases and 3 bases, there was a span of 14 bases. The DNA of the CDR3 is TGCAGTGCTAGACACCGGGACAAGAACTACAATGAGCAGTTCTTC. Its protein is CSARHRDKNYNEQFF.

This clonotype is judged medium-sized. The rearrangement links TRBV6-5 to TRBJ2-2, with unresolved D. The CDR3 is 15 amino acids. Germline V CDR1 and CDR2: MNHEY, SVGAGI. V dropped 6 bases and J dropped 6 bases, with 17 bases sitting between them. The CDR3 DNA is TGTGCCAGCAGCCCCGGGTCACCCTGGCCCGGGGAGCTGTTTTTT. Protein product: CASSPGSPWPGELFF.

This clonotype was detected many times. V is TRBV24-1 and J is TRBJ2-1; tentative D call: TRBD2 (5 bases). Germline-derived CDR1 and CDR2 are KGHDR and SFDVKD. The CDR3 covers 14 residues. The V end lost 9 bases, the J end lost 4 bases, and 15 bases lay between the germline ends. The CDR3 region has the DNA TGTGCCACCTCAAGCTCTCGGGGTTACAATGAGCAGTTCTTC. Protein product: CATSSSRGYNEQFF.

This clonotype was picked up many times. V and J are TRBV7-9 and TRBJ2-7, with TRBD2 identical over 11 bases. The CDR3 runs 14 residues. The germline CDR1 and CDR2 sequences are SEHNR and FQNEAQ (reference sequence). The junction had 3 bases not matched to a gene; V was cut back by 5 bases and J by 3 bases. The CDR3 DNA reads TGTGCCAGCAGCACCACTAGCGGGGGCTACGAGCAGTACTTC. Its translation is CASSTTSGGYEQYF.

In its sample, this clonotype is medium-sized. The V and J genes are TRBV5-1 and TRBJ2-7, with no clear D. V shed 4 bases and J shed 3 bases, with 5 bases lying between them. Germline CDR1 reads SGHRS; CDR2 reads YFSETQ. This CDR3 contains 11 residues. CDR3 in DNA: TGCGCCAGCAGCGGGTACTACGAGCAGTACTTC. It yields the protein CASSGYYEQYF.

This clonotype is judged medium-sized. This chain uses TRBV20-1 with TRBJ2-1; D call uncertain. The V gene's germline CDR1 is DFQATT and CDR2 SNEGSKA (reference sequence). Between the trimmed V and J ends, which lost 3 bases and 4 bases, there was a span of 7 bases. CDR3 length: 12 amino acids. The CDR3 region is CSASTAYNEQFF. The CDR3, as DNA: TGCAGTGCTAGCACGGCGTACAATGAGCAGTTCTTC.